This T cell receptor beta chain was found in a study of CD8 T cells in ankylosing spondylitis. A quantitative 5'-RACE method, one with molecular barcodes, was used to make TCR beta libraries. Each CDR3 protein is one row after TCRdb ran MiXCR on the 5' RACE reads. The data show approximately 250,000 distinct CDR3 sequences, 7.5% to 9.5% seen once. Overall study results and limits: A subset of motif variants has previously been described in the synovial fluid and blood of reactive arthritis. Reported data indicate significant enrichment of disease-linked clones within matched ankylosing spondylitis synovial fluid. Clones linked to disease, bearing a CD8+ phenotype, were relatively rare in peripheral blood.

There are 13 residues in the CDR3. Germline CDR1 and CDR2: MNHEY and SVGEGT. V lost 4 bases to trimming and J lost 7 bases, with 11 bases between them. In this sample, this clonotype turned up many times. Its antigen is not known. The sample was blood, either unsorted or a sorted T cell fraction (not recorded which). The origin of this receptor is a female donor with ankylosing spondylitis or in good health (not recorded which). The gene calls are TRBV6-2 or TRBV6-3 and TRBJ2-1, with D possibly matching TRBD2 (5 bases). CDR3 amino acids: CASSWTLDNEQFF. The CDR3, as DNA: TGTGCCAGCAGTTGGACTCTTGATAATGAGCAGTTCTTC.